A single sample gave rise to the 23 T cell receptor beta chains below, sequenced in a study of cytomegalovirus exposure and HLA in healthy donors. Primers for the PCR totalled 60 Vbeta and 13 Jbeta. Repertoires were generated with immunoSEQ multiplex PCR, while TCRdb's copy carries only in-frame clones and drops some. Here the sample spans about 160,000 clones, about three fifths being singletons. The material sequenced was PBMCs. The receptors originated from a woman aged 55-75 years in good health and CMV-seropositive.

The chain has TRBV27 and TRBJ1-6, with 10 nucleotides matching TRBD1. CDR1 and CDR2 (germline): MNHEY, SMNVEV (reference sequence). CDR3 length: 19 residues. V lost 5 bases and J lost 0; bases outside the gene matches: 10. CDR3 nucleotides: TGTGCCAGCAGTGCAGAACCGGGACAGGGGAACTCCTATAATTCACCCCTCCACTTT. Its translation: CASSAEPGQGNSYNSPLHF.

This clone has just a few counts. The rearrangement uses TRBV28 and TRBJ2-3; D is possibly TRBD2 (5 bases). CDR3 length equals 17 residues. V was shortened by 7 bases and J by 2 bases, with 22 bases between the two germline ends. The germline CDR1 and CDR2 sequences are MDHEN and SYDVKM. CDR3 in DNA: TGTGCCAGCAACCCGTCAAACCCGGGATTGCACACAGATACGCAGTATTTT. This codes for CASNPSNPGLHTDTQYF.

This clone occurred once. The genes are TRBV30 and TRBJ2-7, with a tentative D call TRBD1 (6 bases). CDR3 size: 15 residues. Trimming took 3 bases from V and 2 from J, leaving 17 bases between them. Per germline, CDR1 GTSNPN and CDR2 SVGIG (reference sequence). The CDR3 bases are TGTGCCTGGAGCGCTAATCGGGACACCCCCTACGAGCAGTACTTC. Translating gives CAWSANRDTPYEQYF.

This clone was detected a few times. The chain carries TRBV29-1 and TRBJ2-1; D is perhaps TRBD2 (5 bases). CDR1 SQVTM and CDR2 ANQGSEA come from the germline V gene. The ends were cut back, 4 bases at V and 4 bases at J, with 11 bases in the middle. The CDR3 loop spans 13 amino acids. In DNA, the CDR3 is TGCAGCGTTGGCCAGGACTCGTACAATGAGCAGTTCTTC. Amino acids: CSVGQDSYNEQFF.

The V call is TRBV7-9, the J call TRBJ1-3; the match to TRBD1 covers 9 bases. The V gene end was trimmed by 4 bases and the J gene end by 4 bases; junction bases not matched to a gene: 8. The germline V gene has CDR1 SEHNR and CDR2 FQNEAQ (reference sequence). This CDR3 is built from 16 residues. The CDR3 sequence is CASSYNRGLSGNTIYF. The CDR3 bases are TGTGCCAGCAGCTACAACAGGGGGCTATCGGGAAACACCATATATTTT.

The chain recombines TRBV27 with TRBJ2-6; 8 positions match TRBD2. The CDR3 is made up of 17 amino acids. Germline V gives CDR1 MNHEY, CDR2 SMNVEV (reference sequence). The V segment lost 4 bases and the J segment 0 bases; nucleotides outside the gene matches: 5. The CDR3 spells CASSSGGTFSGANVLTF. For the CDR3, the DNA is TGTGCCAGCAGTTCGGGGGGGACATTCTCTGGGGCCAACGTCCTGACTTTC. The full variable domain, completed using reference TRBV27 and TRBJ2-6, is EAQVTQNPRYLITVTGKKLTVTCSQNMNHEYMSWYRQDPGLGLRQIYYSMNVEVTDKGDVPEGYKVSRKEKRNFPLILESPSPNQTSLYFCASSSGGTFSGANVLTFGAGSRLTVL.

J is TRBJ2-7 and V is TRBV25-1; the match to TRBD1 covers 7 bases. Germline loops: CDR1 MGHDK, CDR2 SYGVNS. This CDR3 region has 12 residues. Trimming removed 4 bases from V and 3 bases from J; junction bases left unmatched: 0. The CDR3 loop is CASSGDSYEQYF. Here the CDR3 DNA reads TGTGCCAGCAGTGGGGACAGCTACGAGCAGTACTTC.

The genes are TRBV5-3 and TRBJ2-5; possible D gene TRBD1, 5 bases. The closer fit of TRBJ2-7 to the DNA end suggests the J call may be wrong. TRBV5-3 is noted as an ORF with a role that remains uncertain. This CDR3 spans 13 amino acids. DNA for the CDR3: TGTGCCAGAAGCGAGGCAGGGCCCCACGAGCAGTACTTC. Residues: CARSEAGPHEQYF.

The chain is built from TRBV5-1 and TRBJ2-2; tentatively, D is TRBD2 (5 bases). The CDR3 spans 14 residues. With 4 bases removed from V and 5 bases from J, the gap between germline ends came to 12 bases. Germline-derived CDR1 and CDR2 are SGHRS and YFSETQ. CDR3 loop: CASSPADLTGELFF. The CDR3 DNA follows: TGCGCCAGCAGCCCAGCGGACCTAACCGGGGAGCTGTTTTTT.

This chain uses TRBV4-2 with TRBJ2-3, with a tentative D call TRBD2 (6 bases). The germline V and J ends were trimmed by 0 bases and 2 bases, with 9 bases remaining between them. Germline CDR1 LGHNA, CDR2 YNFKEQ. The CDR3 runs to 15 residues. DNA of the CDR3: TGTGCCAGCAGCCAAGATCAACTAGCCACAGATACGCAGTATTTT. This translates into CASSQDQLATDTQYF.

V gene TRBV28 combines with J gene TRBJ2-3, with TRBD2 as a possible D gene (6 bases). The germline gives CDR1 MDHEN, CDR2 SYDVKM. CDR3 length: 18 amino acids. V was shortened by 5 bases and J by 1 base, with 22 bases between the two germline ends. CDR3 bases: TGTGCCAGCAGTCTTCCGAGTTACGGGGGATTACGCACAGATACGCAGTATTTT. Residues: CASSLPSYGGLRTDTQYF. The full variable domain, completed using reference TRBV28 and TRBJ2-3, is DVKVTQSSRYLVKRTGEKVFLECVQDMDHENMFWYRQDPGLGLRLIYFSYDVKMKEKGDIPEGYSVSREKKERFSLILESASTNQTSMYLCASSLPSYGGLRTDTQYFGPGTRLTVL.

This chain connects TRBV15 to TRBJ2-2; 12 bases are a match to TRBD2. Germline trimming cut 6 bases from V and 2 bases from J; bases unmatched to any gene: 10. In germline, CDR1 is LNHNV, CDR2 YYDKDF (reference sequence). This CDR3 is 18 amino acids long. CDR3 loop: CATSLIGLAGQNTGELFF. Here the CDR3 DNA reads TGTGCCACCAGTTTAATCGGACTAGCGGGACAAAACACCGGGGAGCTGTTTTTT.

The chain recombines TRBV19 with TRBJ2-7; 7 bases fit TRBD1. V trimming: 7 bases; J trimming: 6 bases; junction bases outside the gene matches: 18. This CDR3 is 16 amino acids long. The germline CDR1 and CDR2 sequences are LNHDA and SQIVND (reference sequence). The CDR3 protein is CASTPPPDRVRTEQYF. In DNA, the CDR3 is TGTGCCAGTACTCCCCCTCCCGACAGGGTTCGTACCGAGCAGTACTTC.

This clone was seen a few times. The rearrangement joins TRBV6-5 to TRBJ2-7; D might be TRBD1 (5 bases). The V and J ends lost 4 bases and 1 base respectively, with 8 bases between them. Germline CDR1 and CDR2: MNHEY and SVGAGI. This CDR3 is built from 13 residues. In DNA form, the CDR3 reads TGTGCCAGCAGTTCTGACAGTTCCTACGAGCAGTACTTC. This gives the protein CASSSDSSYEQYF.

This chain connects TRBV29-1 to TRBJ2-5; 7 nucleotides line up with TRBD2. The J call may be wrong; the DNA end is better matched by TRBJ2-7. CDR1 and CDR2 from the germline V gene are SQVTM and ANQGSEA. The CDR3 runs to 15 residues. The CDR3 nucleotides read TGCAGCGTTGGGGGGGGAGCACTAAGCTCCTACGAGCAGTACTTC. Residues: CSVGGGALSSYEQYF.

This chain joins TRBV4-2 and TRBJ2-2, with 7 bases aligning to TRBD2. V lost 3 bases, J lost 3 bases, and 19 bases stayed unmatched. Germline CDR1 and CDR2: LGHNA and YNFKEQ. The CDR3 loop spans 20 amino acids. The CDR3 sequence is CASSQSLGLYTKEDTGELFF. CDR3 sequence (DNA): TGTGCCAGCAGCCAGTCCTTGGGACTATACACGAAGGAGGACACCGGGGAGCTGTTTTTT.

The chain couples TRBV28 to TRBJ1-1, with no clear D. This CDR3 has 12 amino acids. In germline, CDR1 is MDHEN, CDR2 SYDVKM. With 1 base removed from V and 6 bases from J, the gap between germline ends came to 6 bases. CDR3 amino acids: CASSLSRAEAFF. CDR3 bases: TGTGCCAGCAGTTTATCCCGGGCTGAAGCTTTCTTT. The variable domain in full, with the rest retrieved from reference TRBV28 and TRBJ1-1, is DVKVTQSSRYLVKRTGEKVFLECVQDMDHENMFWYRQDPGLGLRLIYFSYDVKMKEKGDIPEGYSVSREKKERFSLILESASTNQTSMYLCASSLSRAEAFFGQGTRLTVV.

In DNA, the CDR3 is TGTGCCAGCAGCCGGGGGGGCAGTCGCTCCTACGAGCAGTACTTC. Translating it yields CASSRGGSRSYEQYF. The V call is TRBV5-5, the J call TRBJ2-7, with 8 nucleotides matching TRBD2. Germline V gene lookup returns CDR1 SGHKS and CDR2 YYEKEE (reference sequence). This CDR3 has 15 residues. J was trimmed by 0 bases and V by 4 bases; bases with no gene match: 6.

V usage is TRBV4-2 and J usage is TRBJ1-1; tentative D call: TRBD1 (6 bases). The CDR3 is 13 residues long. Germline lookup yields CDR1 LGHNA and CDR2 YNFKEQ. The V and J ends lost 4 bases and 5 bases respectively, with 11 bases between them. The CDR3 loop is CASSPGRGTEAFF. The CDR3 DNA sequence: TGTGCCAGCAGCCCTGGGAGGGGGACTGAAGCTTTCTTT.

This rearrangement joins TRBV5-1 to TRBJ2-7, with D possibly matching TRBD2 (5 bases). This CDR3 has 13 amino acids. From germline, CDR1 is SGHRS and CDR2 YFSETQ. V lost 0 bases and J 3 bases, leaving 7 bases between the germline ends. This chain's CDR3 is CASSLVGGYEQYF. The CDR3 DNA follows: TGCGCCAGCAGCTTGGTTGGAGGCTACGAGCAGTACTTC.

CDR3 loop: CASTTDTGPRNYGYTF. The DNA for the CDR3 is TGCGCCAGCACTACCGACACAGGCCCCCGTAACTATGGCTACACCTTC. The V gene is TRBV23-1, the J gene TRBJ1-2; possibly TRBD1 for D (5 bases). TRBV23-1 is assigned to the ORF class and has an uncertain function. The CDR3 covers 16 residues. The ends were cut back, 7 bases at V and 1 base at J, with 19 bases in the middle.

V is TRBV9 and J is TRBJ2-2; TRBD1 matches 8 bases. CDR3 length: 13 amino acids. From germline, CDR1 is SGDLS and CDR2 YYNGEE. The V segment lost 3 bases and the J segment 7 bases; nucleotides outside the gene matches: 2. This CDR3 is CASSGTGIGELFF. The CDR3 nucleotides read TGTGCCAGCAGCGGGACAGGGATCGGGGAGCTGTTTTTT.

This clone appeared a single time. The genes are TRBV28 and TRBJ2-7; 7 nucleotides line up with TRBD1. The CDR3 consists of 13 residues. Germline CDR1 MDHEN, CDR2 SYDVKM. V gave up 9 bases and J gave up 4 bases; unmatched junction bases: 9. CDR3: CASSGTASYEQYF. The CDR3 bases are TGTGCCAGTTCCGGGACAGCTTCTTACGAGCAGTACTTC.